The rows below give T cell receptor beta chains drawn from one sample of a study of CD8 T cells in ankylosing spondylitis. TCRdb passed the 5' RACE reads through MiXCR, listing each CDR3 protein once. The sample consists of 700,000 to 850,000 distinct CDR3 sequences, 12% of them appearing once. The sample comprised blood, either unsorted or a sorted T cell fraction (not recorded which). All receptors come from a male donor with ankylosing spondylitis. Each CDR3 is given with its conserved first and last residue. The D gene is left open where the match is weak. Only some rows state a clone size, as once, few, many or a class for expanded clones.

j_call clone_size v_call d_call cdr3_nt cdr3_aa
TRBJ1-2 NA TRBV20-1 NA TGCAGTGCTGGGGTAGACGGCCCGGTAAACTTC CSAGVDGPVNF
TRBJ2-5 few TRBV7-2 NA TGTGCCAGCAGTTCGACGAAGGGGGGGGAGACCCAGTACTTC CASSSTKGGETQYF
TRBJ2-7 NA TRBV15 TRBD1 TGTGCCACCAGCAGAAGACAGGGGTCCGACGAGCAGTACTTC CATSRRQGSDEQYF
TRBJ1-1 NA TRBV11-2 TRBD1 TGTGCCAGCAGCTTAGAAACAGGGGGCTATACTGAAGCTTTCTTT CASSLETGGYTEAFF
TRBJ2-2 NA TRBV12-3/TRBV12-4 TRBD1 TGTGCCAGCAGGAACCCCGGGACAGGGTTCACCGGGGAGCTGTTTTTT CASRNPGTGFTGELFF
TRBJ2-3 few TRBV15 NA TGTGCCACCAGCAGAGATCGTCCCACAGATACGCAGTATTTT CATSRDRPTDTQYF
TRBJ2-5 NA TRBV6-1 NA TGTGCCAGCAGTCCGAACAGGGGAGGAGAGACCCAGTACTTC CASSPNRGGETQYF
TRBJ2-4 NA TRBV7-2 TRBD2 TGTGCCAGCAGCTTATACCTAGCGGGGGGGAATCAGTACTTC CASSLYLAGGNQYF
TRBJ2-1 NA TRBV20-1 NA TGCAGTGCTAGGTTAGCGAGCTCCTACAATGAGCAGTTCTTC CSARLASSYNEQFF
TRBJ2-7 NA TRBV20-1 TRBD2 TGCAGTGCTTACGGGGGGAACTACTACGAGCAGTACTTC CSAYGGNYYEQYF
TRBJ2-7 few TRBV13 TRBD1 TGTGCCAGCGGACAGGGTGGCGAGCAGTACTTC CASGQGGEQYF
TRBJ2-3 few TRBV27 NA TGTGCCAGCAGTGCTCGCCGAGTAGAAGATACGCAGTATTTT CASSARRVEDTQYF
TRBJ2-7 few TRBV6-1 TRBD2 TGTGCCAGCAGTCGCACTAGCGGGAGCTACTACGAGCAGTACTTC CASSRTSGSYYEQYF
TRBJ1-2 NA TRBV20-1 NA TGCAGTGCTAGGGACAACGGGGGCTATGGAGGCTACACCTTC CSARDNGGYGGYTF
TRBJ2-3 few TRBV5-6 NA TGTGCCAGCAGCCTGGCACTTTTCTCAGATACGCAGTATTTT CASSLALFSDTQYF
TRBJ1-1 NA TRBV9 NA TGTGCCAGCACCTCTACAGAGAACACTGAAGCTTTCTTT CASTSTENTEAFF
TRBJ2-1 many TRBV15 NA TGTGCCACCAGCAGAGGCCAGATGTACAATGAGCAGTTCTTC CATSRGQMYNEQFF
TRBJ1-6 few TRBV5-1 TRBD1 TGCGCCAGCAGCTTGGTCGACAGGGATGGTTCACCCCTCCACTTT CASSLVDRDGSPLHF